The 10 T cell receptor beta chains given below trace back to one sample, sequenced in a study of T cells in Graves' hyperthyroidism and ophthalmopathy. From RNA transcripts, TCR beta CDR3 regions were amplified. In the first-round RT-PCR of the TCR CDR3, the HTBI primer set was used. Each CDR3 protein gets one entry after TCRdb re-called the multiplex PCR reads with MiXCR. The sample has 300,000 to 450,000 distinct CDR3 sequences, 15% to 19% seen once. The sequencing sample was made of blood. Receptors were obtained from a woman aged 18-29 years with Graves' hyperthyroidism that later progressed to Graves' ophthalmopathy.

There are many counts of this clonotype. The V gene is TRBV6-5, the J gene TRBJ1-1; D gene uncertain. V shed 2 bases and J shed 6 bases, with 13 bases lying between them. The CDR3 has 14 amino acids. CDR1 MNHEY and CDR2 SVGAGI come from the germline V gene. CDR3 protein: CASSYRPPESEAFF. CDR3 in DNA: TGTGCCAGCAGTTACCGGCCGCCAGAGTCTGAAGCTTTCTTT.

This clonotype was counted between two and nine times. The chain couples TRBV5-4 to TRBJ2-5; 9 bases map to TRBD2. The CDR3 extends over 14 amino acids. V lost 3 bases to trimming and J lost 3 bases; unmatched junction nucleotides: 3. The germline gives CDR1 SGHNT, CDR2 YYREEE (reference sequence). In DNA, the CDR3 is TGTGCCAGCAGCTCCAAGCGGGAGGAAGAGACCCAGTACTTC. Translation gives CASSSKREEETQYF.

This clonotype was recorded a few times. The V and J genes are TRBV4-1 and TRBJ1-1; D is unclear. Per the germline V gene, CDR1 is MGHRA and CDR2 is YSYEKL. The CDR3 sequence is 14 residues long. V was cut by 1 base and J by 0 bases, with 6 bases left in between. The CDR3 loop reads CASSQGLVNTEAFF. The DNA for the CDR3 is TGCGCCAGCAGCCAAGGTTTAGTGAACACTGAAGCTTTCTTT.

In this sample, this clonotype turned up many times. This chain uses TRBV27 with TRBJ2-3; D might be TRBD2 (5 bases). V was cut by 4 bases and J by 0 bases, with 14 bases left in between. This CDR3 is 16 amino acids long. Germline V gene lookup returns CDR1 MNHEY and CDR2 SMNVEV (reference sequence). The DNA of the CDR3 is TGTGCCAGCAGTTCATTCGGCGGGTCTAGCACAGATACGCAGTATTTT. Residues: CASSSFGGSSTDTQYF.

This clonotype was seen a handful of times. V gene TRBV6-2 or TRBV6-3 combines with J gene TRBJ2-7; D is unresolved. Per the germline V gene, CDR1 is MNHEY and CDR2 is SVGEGT. CDR3 length: 16 residues. V was shortened by 2 bases and J by 3 bases, with 17 bases between the two germline ends. CDR3 residues: CASSYLYLRGGYEQYF. The CDR3 coding sequence is TGTGCCAGCAGTTACCTGTATCTGAGAGGTGGCTACGAGCAGTACTTC.

This clonotype was counted only a few times. The V gene is TRBV18, the J gene TRBJ2-7; no clear D. Germline V lookup: CDR1 KGHSH, CDR2 LQKENI. This CDR3 has 13 amino acids. V dropped 0 bases and J dropped 5 bases, with 8 bases sitting between them. In nucleotides, the CDR3 is TGTGCCAGCTCACCACCCCTAGTACACGAGCAGTACTTC. Its translation is CASSPPLVHEQYF. The full variable domain, its missing parts supplied by reference TRBV18 and TRBJ2-7, is NAGVMQNPRHLVRRRGQEARLRCSPMKGHSHVYWYRQLPEEGLKFMVYLQKENIIDESGMPKERFSAEFPKEGPSILRIQQVVRGDSAAYFCASSPPLVHEQYFGPGTRLTVT.

This clonotype was observed at least ten times. V usage is TRBV12-3 or TRBV12-4 and J usage is TRBJ2-1; D unresolved. The V end was cut by 0 bases, the J end by 9 bases, with 3 bases between. CDR3 length: 11 residues. The CDR3 DNA is TGTGCCAGCAGTTTAGCGGGTGAGCAGTTCTTC. Its translation: CASSLAGEQFF.

The V gene is TRBV7-9, the J gene TRBJ2-1; 11 positions agree with TRBD2. Germline CDR1 SEHNR, CDR2 FQNEAQ (reference sequence). V lost 5 bases and J lost 3; bases outside the gene matches: 6. CDR3 length: 16 amino acids. This CDR3 is CASSPTLAGVYNEQFF. CDR3 sequence (DNA): TGTGCCAGCAGCCCCACACTAGCGGGAGTCTACAATGAGCAGTTCTTC.

This clonotype has ten or more counts. The rearrangement links TRBV7-2 to TRBJ2-7; D gene ambiguous. Germline-derived CDR1 and CDR2 are SGHTA and FQGNSA. This CDR3 has 15 residues. V gave up 1 base and J gave up 1 base, with 11 bases separating them. CDR3 in amino acids: CASSLDVSSSYEQYF. The CDR3 DNA sequence: TGTGCCAGCAGCTTAGATGTCTCCTCTTCCTACGAGCAGTACTTC.

This clonotype was picked up many times. The chain has TRBV13 and TRBJ2-1; 14 bases are a match to TRBD2. Trimming at V came to 1 base and at J to 2 bases, leaving 7 bases not matched to a gene. The germline gives CDR1 PRHDT, CDR2 FYEKMQ (reference sequence). The CDR3 extends over 19 amino acids. This chain's CDR3 is CASSLATSGRASPYNEQFF. CDR3 bases: TGTGCCAGCAGCTTAGCGACTAGCGGGAGGGCGTCACCCTACAATGAGCAGTTCTTC.